Detailed here is one T cell receptor beta chain. The table lists this clone with a few counts. The antigen it recognizes is unknown. No base-level quality is on record; no much larger clone is a single base apart. The entry originates in a study of blood T cell repertoires in COVID-19 (dated by TCRdb to the early 2020s). In the study overall: Samples covering the acute and convalescent phases of COVID-19 were provided by collaborators in the United States, Italy and Spain. A freely available public database, intended as a resource for researchers studying the immune response to SARS-CoV-2, is where the repertoires were released. Where HLA class I and class II types were available, the types were taken from metadata supplied by the sample provider, not from assay-based typing. Nearly every sample came with metadata listing a de-identified subject ID, COVID-19 status, age in years and sex. The prospective study material was composed of cDNA or gDNA derived from T cells, B-cell-depleted T cells, or PBMCs. Samples came from the ongoing ImmuneRACE study (first 160 participants) plus 1,254 subjects from 6 global collaborators. The dataset comprised deeply sampled blood TCRbeta repertoires from subjects exposed to, actively infected with, or recovered from COVID-19.

V trim: 8 bases; J trim: 0 bases; unmatched bases: 2. From cysteine to phenylalanine, the CDR3 is 13 amino acids long. Only the CDR3 DNA stays, 39 bases, in frame from base 1. TCRbeta CDR3 regions were amplified from genomic DNA by means of the immunoSEQ Assay, a bias-controlled multiplex PCR. The study's processing was this. The number of nucleated cells in each sample was estimated by amplification of reference gene primers within the assay. Sequence reads were collapsed and filtered to measure the absolute abundance of every unique TCRbeta CDR3 rearrangement. For each sample, productive Simpson clonality was calculated as the square root of Simpson's diversity index over productive rearrangements. Imported from immuneACCESS, the table was reduced by TCRdb to in-frame sequences with V and J called. These copies leave out some clones; in studies compared against another copy, an unresolved V gene accounts for under half, and the cause of the remainder is not known. The DNA was the basis for D and trimming; V, J and clone size are from that table. In this sample the table shows about 150,000 clones, around 91% of which occur a single time. About an eighth of the sample is in the top ten clones.

In Seattle, one collaborating source enrolled patients while the infection was active and tracked those patients longitudinally over the course of disease. Whole blood was collected in K2EDTA tubes by collaborating institutions according to the institutions' own protocols. For TCRbeta analysis, collaborators shipped samples as frozen whole blood, isolated PBMCs, or DNA extracted from either of those sample types. Broader findings and caveats from the paper: The quantity of clinical and demographic metadata differed by source and by participant and was supplied without curation.

The sequence derives from a man in his late teens or twenties with COVID-19, enrolled during active disease. The sample consisted of peripheral blood. The rearrangement combines TRBV12-3 or TRBV12-4 with TRBJ1-2; TRBD1 aligns with 8 central bases. CDR3 sequence: CASDRGTNYGYTF. The nucleotides read TGTGCCAGCGACAGGGGTACTAACTATGGCTACACCTTC.